A single sample gave rise to the 21 T cell receptor beta chains below, sequenced in a study of T cells in Graves' hyperthyroidism and ophthalmopathy. Regions amplified from RNA transcripts were the TCR beta CDR3 regions. TCR CDR3 underwent first-round RT-PCR with the HTBI primer set. TCRdb re-analysed the multiplex PCR reads in MiXCR, keeping a single row per CDR3 protein. The sample yields about 760,000 distinct CDR3 sequences, about 35% seen once. The sample comprised blood. Every receptor here comes from a woman aged 40 to 50 with Graves' hyperthyroidism.

This clonotype showed up many times. The chain carries TRBV12-3 or TRBV12-4 and TRBJ1-5; the D is unclear. V lost 2 bases and J lost 9, with 14 bases in between. The CDR3 sequence is 14 residues long. CDR3 DNA sequence: TGTGCCAGCAGTTTATCATCCGGGATGGGGCCCCAGCATTTT. Protein: CASSLSSGMGPQHF.

This sequence joins TRBV25-1 and TRBJ1-2; 9 nucleotides match TRBD1. CDR3 length: 15 residues. CDR1 is MGHDK, CDR2 SYGVNS, per germline. V shed 1 base, J shed 6 bases, and the junction held 6 bases outside the gene matches. Here the CDR3 reads CASSESSTGGDGYTF. The CDR3 bases are TGTGCCAGCAGTGAATCTTCGACAGGGGGGGATGGCTACACCTTC.

This clonotype was observed many times. The rearrangement uses TRBV9 and TRBJ2-7; D is unclear. Germline CDR1 SGDLS, CDR2 YYNGEE. CDR3 size: 14 residues. Trimming took 0 bases from V and 6 from J, leaving 13 bases between them. CDR3 nucleotides: TGTGCCAGCAGCGTAGCCGTGGGAAGGACCGAGCAGTACTTC. As protein: CASSVAVGRTEQYF.

The sample holds many counts of this clonotype. The junction and the germline gene differ at one end; a read error may be behind it. The chain combines TRBV7-9 with TRBJ1-1, with D hard to call. Germline V gene sequence: CDR1 SEHNR, CDR2 FQNEAQ (reference sequence). There are 13 residues in the CDR3. DNA of the CDR3: TGTGCCAGCAGTTTAGTGCCAAGCACTGAAGCTTTCTTT. Translation gives CASSLVPSTEAFF.

As concerns this clonotype: A clone one base away is much larger, so this may be a read error. This sequence joins TRBV7-2 and TRBJ1-6; no firm D call. The V and J ends lost 3 bases and 8 bases respectively, with 8 bases between them. This CDR3 is built from 13 residues. CDR1 is SGHTA and CDR2 is FQGNSA in the germline V gene. The chain's CDR3 is CASSLSQDSPLHF. CDR3 coding DNA: TGTGCCAGCAGCTTGTCCCAAGATTCACCCCTCCACTTT.

With respect to this clonotype: Germline and junction disagree at one end, which may indicate a read error. The CDR3 nucleotides are TGTGCCAGCAGTTTCGGGTCGCGAGGGGGCTACACCTTC. Its translation is CASSFGSRGGYTF. The chain couples TRBV5-1 to TRBJ1-2; unclear D gene. This CDR3 is 13 amino acids long. Germline values: CDR1 SGHRS, CDR2 YFSETQ. The whole variable domain, filled in from reference TRBV5-1 and TRBJ1-2, reads KAGVTQTPRYLIKTRGQQVTLSCSPISGHRSVSWYQQTPGQGLQFLFEYFSETQRNKGNFPGRFSGRQFSNSRSEMNVSTLELGDSALYLCASSFGSRGGYTFGSGTRLTVV.

The V and J genes are TRBV4-3 and TRBJ1-1; a weak D match, TRBD1 (5 bases). This CDR3 spans 16 amino acids. Per the germline V gene, CDR1 is LGHNA and CDR2 is YSLEER. V dropped 0 bases and J dropped 0 bases, with 11 bases sitting between them. The DNA of the CDR3 is TGCGCCAGCAGCCAAGATCGCAGGGCTCTGAACACTGAAGCTTTCTTT. Encoded protein: CASSQDRRALNTEAFF.

This rearrangement joins TRBV6-2 or TRBV6-3 to TRBJ1-2; 7 positions agree with TRBD1. CDR3 length: 14 amino acids. The germline V gene has CDR1 MNHEY and CDR2 SVGEGT. J lost 4 bases, V lost 6 bases, and 8 bases had no gene match. CDR3 loop: CASRSGTAIYGYTF. CDR3 coding DNA: TGTGCCAGCAGGTCCGGGACAGCCATCTATGGCTACACCTTC.

A single count supports this clonotype. The chain uses TRBV2 and TRBJ1-3, with a weak D call TRBD1 (5 bases). The V gene's germline CDR1 is SNHLY and CDR2 FYNNEI. V was pared by 6 bases and J by 0 bases, with 18 bases between. This CDR3 has 17 residues. The CDR3 nucleotides read TGTGCCAGCAGCTTCTACAATCTACAGGTCTCTGGAAACACCATATATTTT. Translated, it gives CASSFYNLQVSGNTIYF.

This clonotype has a handful of counts. V usage is TRBV19 and J usage is TRBJ2-5, with no clear D. Trimming stripped 9 bases from V and 4 bases from J, with 18 bases between. This CDR3 has 14 residues. CDR1 and CDR2 from the germline V gene are LNHDA and SQIVND (reference sequence). As DNA, the CDR3 is TGTGCCAGCAGTCCTGCCCCGACCCGAGAGACCCAGTACTTC. Amino acids: CASSPAPTRETQYF.

The table lists this clonotype with many counts. The chain employs TRBV29-1 and TRBJ1-2; TRBD1 agrees at 8 bases. Trimming took 0 bases from V and 2 from J; bases not matched to a gene: 2. Germline V gene lookup returns CDR1 SQVTM and CDR2 ANQGSEA. The CDR3 has 14 residues. CDR3 in amino acids: CSVEETGGNYGYTF. The CDR3 DNA sequence: TGCAGCGTTGAAGAAACAGGGGGGAACTATGGCTACACCTTC.

The count of this clonotype is one. The CDR3 region has the DNA TGCAGCCGAGGACAGGGGCGCGAGCAGTACTTC. Protein sequence: CSRGQGREQYF. V is TRBV29-1 and J is TRBJ2-7; 9 bases fit TRBD1. With V trimmed by 8 bases and J by 6 bases, 5 bases remained unmatched. The CDR3 loop spans 11 amino acids. Germline V gene lookup returns CDR1 SQVTM and CDR2 ANQGSEA.

This clonotype was seen ten or more times. This chain joins TRBV19 and TRBJ1-5; D may be TRBD1 (5 bases). There are 13 residues in the CDR3. Germline CDR1 LNHDA, CDR2 SQIVND (reference sequence). The germline V and J ends were trimmed by 4 bases and 7 bases, with 11 bases remaining between them. CDR3 sequence: CASSTGIGQPQHF. CDR3 nucleotide sequence: TGTGCCAGTAGTACAGGGATTGGGCAGCCCCAGCATTTT.

The rearrangement links TRBV7-9 to TRBJ1-2, with 8 bases lining up with TRBD1. V lost 2 bases to trimming and J lost 2 bases; unmatched junction nucleotides: 7. The CDR3 extends over 16 amino acids. Germline CDR1 SEHNR, CDR2 FQNEAQ (reference sequence). The CDR3 bases are TGTGCCAGCAGCTTATCATCAGGGGGCGCAAACTATGGCTACACCTTC. Protein product: CASSLSSGGANYGYTF.

This clonotype was counted at least ten times. This chain uses TRBV4-3 with TRBJ2-7; 7 nucleotides line up with TRBD1. Trimming at V came to 4 bases and at J to 5 bases, leaving 5 bases not matched to a gene. The CDR3 has 13 amino acids. Germline V gene sequence: CDR1 LGHNA, CDR2 YSLEER. The CDR3 DNA is TGCGCCAGCAGCCGAGCGACAGGGAACGAGCAGTACTTC. Translation: CASSRATGNEQYF.

A few counts support this clonotype. This chain uses TRBV11-2 with TRBJ2-2; D is unresolved. V was cut by 5 bases and J by 5 bases, with 9 bases left in between. CDR1 and CDR2 (germline): SGHAT, FQNNGV. There are 13 residues in the CDR3. The CDR3 protein is CASSLRQTGELFF. CDR3 coding DNA: TGTGCCAGCAGCCTCCGACAAACCGGGGAGCTGTTTTTT.

In regard to this clonotype: A read error may account for a junction end that differs from germline. The gene calls are TRBV29-1 and TRBJ1-2, with 7 positions matching TRBD1. The CDR3 is 13 amino acids. Germline V gene sequence: CDR1 SQVTM, CDR2 ANQGSEA. CDR3 DNA: TGCAGCGTGGAAGGACAGGACGGGTATGGCTACACCTTC. Protein product: CSVEGQDGYGYTF.

This clonotype was found a few times. This chain uses TRBV6-1 with TRBJ1-1; no definite D call. Germline V CDR1 and CDR2: MNHNS, SASEGT. There are 14 residues in the CDR3. With 8 bases removed from V and 3 bases from J, the gap between germline ends came to 16 bases. Here the CDR3 reads CASSVEQLYTEAFF. CDR3 in DNA: TGTGCCAGCTCGGTAGAACAGCTGTACACTGAAGCTTTCTTT.

This clonotype was observed a few times. The chain joins TRBV19 to TRBJ1-5; D unresolved. The CDR3 length is 14 residues. The V gene lost 3 bases and the J gene lost 3 bases, with 9 bases spanning the gap. Germline V gene lookup returns CDR1 LNHDA and CDR2 SQIVND (reference sequence). CDR3 sequence: CASSILGPNQPQHF. The CDR3 nucleotides are TGTGCCAGTAGTATTCTGGGTCCCAATCAGCCCCAGCATTTT.

The gene calls are TRBV6-1 and TRBJ1-1, with D maybe TRBD1 (5 bases). Germline V lookup: CDR1 MNHNS, CDR2 SASEGT. The CDR3 runs 13 residues. Trimming stripped 6 bases from V and 5 bases from J, with 13 bases between. DNA for the CDR3: TGTGCCAGCAGGAGACAGAAGGGTACTGAAGCTTTCTTT. Its translation is CASRRQKGTEAFF.

The rearrangement uses TRBV29-1 and TRBJ2-5, with 9 bases fitting TRBD2. V trimming: 3 bases; J trimming: 2 bases; junction bases outside the gene matches: 13. In germline, CDR1 is SQVTM, CDR2 ANQGSEA. This CDR3 spans 17 amino acids. This CDR3 is CSVDDGVAGEDQETQYF. The DNA for the CDR3 is TGCAGCGTTGACGACGGGGTAGCGGGAGAGGATCAAGAGACCCAGTACTTC.